This is a list of T cell receptor beta chains from one sample in a study of blood T cell repertoires in COVID-19. Profiled with immunoSEQ multiplex PCR; TCRdb holds only in-frame clones, not every one. The sample lists about 120,000 clones, roughly three quarters occurring once. The sample was peripheral blood. These receptor sequences come from a human donor in a cohort sampled during active COVID-19. The CDR3 runs from the conserved cysteine through the conserved F or W. D genes are given only for firm matches. Expanded clones get a size class; other rows say once, few or many, or leave the size out.

TRBD2	few	TRBJ2-5	15	TRBV24-1	TGTGCCACCAGTGACCCCAATAGCGGGCAAGAGACCCAGTACTTC	CATSDPNSGQETQYF
NA	NA	TRBJ2-1	15	TRBV5-1	TGCGCCAGCAGCTTGGTGAGTGGCTCCTACAATGAGCAGTTCTTC	CASSLVSGSYNEQFF
TRBD2	NA	TRBJ2-7	14	TRBV20-1	TGCAGTGCTAGTCCTAGCGGGAGCAGCCCCGAGCAGTACTTC	CSASPSGSSPEQYF
TRBD1	NA	TRBJ2-2	17	TRBV4-2	TGTGCCAGCAGCCAGGCGACAGGGGTTTTTTTAGCCGGGGAGCTGTTTTTT	CASSQATGVFLAGELFF
NA	NA	TRBJ1-5	15	TRBV19	TGTGCCAGTAGTATAGCGGCGGTGATCAATCAGCCCCAGCATTTT	CASSIAAVINQPQHF
NA	once	TRBJ2-7	16	TRBV19	TGTGCCAGTAGTATAGTAGGGCGGGGACGACCCTACGAGCAGTACTTC	CASSIVGRGRPYEQYF
TRBD2	NA	TRBJ2-1	17	TRBV15	TGTGCCACCAGCAGAGATAGACCAGCGGGAGGGCTAAATGAGCAGTTCTTC	CATSRDRPAGGLNEQFF
NA	NA	TRBJ1-5	13	TRBV24-1	TGTGCCACCAGTGATTGGACATCTGAGCCCCAGCATTTT	CATSDWTSEPQHF
NA	NA	TRBJ2-4	15	TRBV18	TGTGCCAGCTCACCATCGACCCTGAGCGAAAACATTCAGTACTTC	CASSPSTLSENIQYF
NA	NA	TRBJ2-6	19	TRBV27	TGTGCCAGCAGTTCCCCGGCAGGGGGGTCCATCTCTGGGGCCAACGTCCTGACTTTC	CASSSPAGGSISGANVLTF
TRBD1	NA	TRBJ2-7	15	TRBV4-2	TGTGCCAGCAGCCAAGACGAGACAGGGGCCAACGAGCAGTACTTC	CASSQDETGANEQYF
TRBD1	NA	TRBJ2-5	14	TRBV19	TGTGCCTCTAACTCCCAGGGGGCACAAGAGACCCAGTACTTC	CASNSQGAQETQYF
TRBD1	NA	TRBJ1-5	17	TRBV23-1	TGCGCCAGCAGTCAACCGGACAGGGGGGTGGGCAATCAGCCCCAGCATTTT	CASSQPDRGVGNQPQHF
NA	NA	TRBJ2-5	16	TRBV20-1	TGCAGTGCTAGTCCCGAGGAGCTTAGGTACCAAGAGACCCAGTACTTC	CSASPEELRYQETQYF
NA	NA	TRBJ1-1	16	TRBV19	TGTGCCAGTAGTATGGGGGCTCAGAACTACCCCACTGAAGCTTTCTTT	CASSMGAQNYPTEAFF
TRBD1	NA	TRBJ2-7	14	TRBV10-3	TGTGCCATCACCCAGGACAGGGTGGGCGGCGAGCAGTACTTC	CAITQDRVGGEQYF
TRBD1	NA	TRBJ1-1	12	TRBV6-5	TGTGCCACCAGCAGGGGGGCCACTGAAGCTTTCTTT	CATSRGATEAFF
NA	NA	TRBJ2-2	16	TRBV21-1	TGTGCCAGCAGCTATTGGGGGGGGCGCGGCACCGGGGAGCTGTTTTTT	CASSYWGGRGTGELFF
TRBD1	once	TRBJ2-7	16	TRBV5-5	TGTGCCAGCAGCTCGTATGCAGGGGGCTCCTCCTACGAGCAGTACTTC	CASSSYAGGSSYEQYF
TRBD1	NA	TRBJ2-7	12	TRBV28	TGTGCCAGCCGGGACAGTAAATACGAGCAGTACTTC	CASRDSKYEQYF
TRBD1	NA	TRBJ1-3	14	TRBV4-2	TGTGCCAGCAGCCAAGAACGGCAGGGGGACACCATATATTTT	CASSQERQGDTIYF
TRBD1	NA	TRBJ1-6	17	TRBV3-1/TRBV3-2	TGTGCCAGCAGCCTGGGGACAGGGATCTCCTATAATTCACCCCTCCACTTT	CASSLGTGISYNSPLHF
NA	NA	TRBJ1-2	15	TRBV4-1	TGCGCCAGCAGCCAAGAATCAGGGGCTTCCTATGGCTACACCTTC	CASSQESGASYGYTF
NA	NA	TRBJ1-6	15	TRBV6-4	TGTGCCAGCAGTGAAAACTCTGGGGGGTATTCACCCCTCCACTTT	CASSENSGGYSPLHF
TRBD2	NA	TRBJ2-7	14	TRBV29-1	TGCAGCGTTGATTCGGGGGGAGGTACCTACGAGCAGTACTTC	CSVDSGGGTYEQYF
TRBD1	few	TRBJ1-4	12	TRBV2	TGTGCCGCCGGGACAGGGAAAGAAAAACTGTTTTTT	CAAGTGKEKLFF
NA	once	TRBJ1-2	16	TRBV6-1	TGTGCCAGCAGTGATCGGGACACCCTCTTCCTCTATGGCTACACCTTC	CASSDRDTLFLYGYTF
NA	NA	TRBJ2-7	15	TRBV7-8	TGTGCCAGCAGCCGACTGAGTGGTTCGACCTACGAGCAGTACTTC	CASSRLSGSTYEQYF
NA	NA	TRBJ2-7	15	TRBV7-9	TGTGCCAGCACCGGGGCCGCAGGCCAGACCTACGAGCAGTACTTC	CASTGAAGQTYEQYF